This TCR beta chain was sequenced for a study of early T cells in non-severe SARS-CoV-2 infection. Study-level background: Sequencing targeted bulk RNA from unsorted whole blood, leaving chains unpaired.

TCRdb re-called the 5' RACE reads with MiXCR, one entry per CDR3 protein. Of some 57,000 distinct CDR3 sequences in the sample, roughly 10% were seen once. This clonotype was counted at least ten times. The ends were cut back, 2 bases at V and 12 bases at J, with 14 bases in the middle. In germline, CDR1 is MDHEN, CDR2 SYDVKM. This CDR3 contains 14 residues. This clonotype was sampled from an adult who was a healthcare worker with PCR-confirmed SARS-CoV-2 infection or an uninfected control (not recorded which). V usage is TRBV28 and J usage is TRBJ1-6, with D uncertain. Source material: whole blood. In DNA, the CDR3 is TGTGCCAGCAGTTTAGAGTCCGACCGAGGACCCCTCCACTTT. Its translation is CASSLESDRGPLHF.